These T cell receptor beta chains were read from a single sample in a study of T cell changes during pregnancy in multiple sclerosis. The method was immunoSEQ multiplex PCR; TCRdb's version includes in-frame clones alone and lacks a portion of them. The sample lists about 80,000 clones; about 91% were seen once. Sequenced material: peripheral blood, taken before pregnancy. These receptors all come from a female donor with multiple sclerosis, enrolled in a pregnancy study. The CDR3 runs from the conserved cysteine through the conserved F or W. D genes are given only for firm matches. Some rows mark clone size as missing; the rest say once, few, many or name a class of expanded clone.

TRBJ1-1	few	TRBV29-1	-	TGCAGCGTTGAAGCAGGGGACACTGAAGCTTTCTTT	CSVEAGDTEAFF
TRBJ1-5	-	TRBV1	-	TGCACCAGCAGCCAGACAAAAGAGGAGACAGCAAGAGAATATAGCAATCAGCCCCAGCATTTT	CTSSQTKEETAREYSNQPQHF
TRBJ2-7	-	TRBV2	TRBD1	TGTGCCAGCAACCGACAGGGGGGCGAGCAGTACTTC	CASNRQGGEQYF
TRBJ2-1	-	TRBV9	TRBD2	TGTGCCAGCACCCCAGCGGGAGAGATCCGCAATGAGCAGTTCTTC	CASTPAGEIRNEQFF
TRBJ2-7	-	TRBV7-9	-	TGTGCCAGCAGCTCCTCGGAGTTTGAGCAGTACTTC	CASSSSEFEQYF
TRBJ2-7	-	TRBV9	TRBD2	TGTGCCAGCAGCGTCGCAGCGGGAGTCTCCTACGAGCAGTACTTC	CASSVAAGVSYEQYF
TRBJ2-7	-	TRBV27	TRBD2	TGTGCCAGCTCTCGGACTAGCGGGTCTTACGAGCAGTACTTC	CASSRTSGSYEQYF
TRBJ2-1	-	TRBV30	TRBD2	TGTGCCTGGAGTGTATCGGGGGGTGAGCAGTTCTTC	CAWSVSGGEQFF
TRBJ1-2	few	TRBV6-5	-	TGTGCCAGCAGTTACCTGGCCGGGGGTAACTATGGCTACACCTTC	CASSYLAGGNYGYTF
TRBJ2-2	once	TRBV5-1	-	TGCGCCAGCAGCCCGACTTACACCGGGGAGCTGTTTTTT	CASSPTYTGELFF
TRBJ1-1	once	TRBV5-1	TRBD1	TGCGCCAGCAGCTTGTTCCTGGACAGGGAGGGCACTGAAGCTTTCTTT	CASSLFLDREGTEAFF
TRBJ2-1	-	TRBV9	-	TGTGCCAGCAGCGCCACAGTGGGAGAGAGTGAGCAGTTCTTC	CASSATVGESEQFF
TRBJ2-1	-	TRBV5-6	TRBD2	TGTGCCAGCAGCTTAGGGACTAGCGGGACTACAGGTGAATTCTTC	CASSLGTSGTTGEFF
TRBJ1-5	-	TRBV28	-	TGTGCCAGCAGTGGGCTCCCCTCGTCCCAGCCCCAGCATTTT	CASSGLPSSQPQHF
TRBJ1-3	-	TRBV7-2	-	TGTGCCAGCAGCTTACAGGGATCCTCTGGAAACACCATATATTTT	CASSLQGSSGNTIYF
TRBJ2-5	once	TRBV28	-	TGTGCCAGCAGTTCCACCGGGACACTGCGTGGGGCCCAGTACTTC	CASSSTGTLRGAQYF
TRBJ2-2	-	TRBV5-1	TRBD1	TGCGCCAGCACCAAGACAGGGGCCCTGATTGCTAACACCGGGGAGCTGTTTTTT	CASTKTGALIANTGELFF
TRBJ2-7	-	TRBV5-1	-	TGCGCCAGCAGCTTGGAGCCTAGCCGGACCTACGAGCAGTACTTC	CASSLEPSRTYEQYF
TRBJ2-1	-	TRBV6-5	-	TGTGCCAGCCGCGCCGGGAGCTCCTACAATGAGCAGTTCTTC	CASRAGSSYNEQFF
TRBJ2-3	-	TRBV9	TRBD2	TGTGCCAGCAGCGTAGAGCCGCGGGAGGTCCGGGGCACAGATACGCAGTATTTT	CASSVEPREVRGTDTQYF
TRBJ2-3	once	TRBV11-3	TRBD1	TGTGCCAGCAGCCAGCTGGGGGACAGGGGTAATACGCAGTATTTT	CASSQLGDRGNTQYF
TRBJ2-1	once	TRBV2	-	TGTGCCAGGGCCCGGGGAAATGAGCAGTTCTTC	CARARGNEQFF
TRBJ2-6	-	TRBV7-8	TRBD1	TGTGCCAGCAGCTTAACAAGACAGGGGGTAGTTGGGGCCAACGTCCTGACTTTC	CASSLTRQGVVGANVLTF